Listed below are T cell receptor beta chains from one sample, sequenced in a study of T cell repertoires in cytomegalovirus infection. TCRdb ran MiXCR on the reads and lists one entry per CDR3 protein. The profile shows about 140,000 distinct CDR3 sequences, about 6.3% of them singletons. Sequencing was carried out using PBMCs. These receptor sequences come from a human donor in good health (CMV status not recorded). Some clones in this sample may be carry-over from other donors' samples. CDR3s include the opening cysteine and the closing phenylalanine or tryptophan. D genes are given only for firm matches. Not every row has a clone size; where given, it reads once, few, many or a size class.

v_gene	d_gene	j_gene	abundance	len	CDR3aa	CDR3nt
TRBV11-2	.	TRBJ2-7	.	13	CASSTSPSYEQYF	TGTGCCAGCAGCACAAGTCCTTCCTACGAGCAGTACTTC
TRBV7-2	.	TRBJ2-5	many	15	CASSYERQPAGTQYF	TGTGCCAGCAGCTACGAGAGACAACCCGCGGGGACCCAGTACTTC
TRBV12-5	.	TRBJ1-4	many	16	CASGAPVAEMNEKLFF	TGTGCTAGTGGTGCCCCCGTGGCAGAGATGAATGAAAAACTGTTTTTT
TRBV27	TRBD1	TRBJ2-1	few	11	CASSQGQGEFF	TGTGCCAGCAGTCAGGGACAGGGCGAGTTCTTC
TRBV6-4	.	TRBJ1-2	few	11	CASSDYYGYTF	TGTGCCAGCAGTGACTACTATGGCTACACCTTC
TRBV7-2	.	TRBJ1-1	many	14	CASQIYLEATEAFF	TGTGCCAGCCAAATCTACCTGGAGGCCACTGAAGCTTTCTTT
TRBV12-3/TRBV12-4	TRBD1	TRBJ1-4	few	14	CASSTGTGGEKLFF	TGTGCCAGCAGTACCGGGACAGGGGGAGAAAAACTGTTTTTT
TRBV11-1	.	TRBJ1-4	.	17	CASSLSGAWTSSEKLFF	TGTGCCAGCAGCTTGAGCGGCGCCTGGACTTCGTCTGAAAAACTGTTTTTT
TRBV6-1	TRBD1	TRBJ2-7	.	14	CAAEPDRAPKEQYF	TGTGCCGCCGAGCCCGACAGGGCACCTAAAGAGCAGTACTTC
TRBV29-1	TRBD1	TRBJ2-1	many	16	CSVAFRGTGIINEQFF	TGCAGCGTCGCGTTTCGTGGGACAGGGATCATCAATGAGCAGTTCTTC
TRBV3-1	TRBD1	TRBJ2-5	few	17	CASSHDRDRLHRETQYF	TGTGCCAGCAGCCATGACAGGGACCGACTCCATCGGGAGACCCAGTACTTC
TRBV29-1	.	TRBJ1-4	many	12	CSVTEGAEKLFF	TGCAGCGTTACTGAAGGGGCCGAAAAACTGTTTTTT
TRBV7-9	.	TRBJ2-1	.	16	CASSLTTGRSYNEQFF	TGTGCCAGCAGCCTCACGACAGGCCGGAGCTACAATGAGCAGTTCTTC
TRBV7-2	.	TRBJ1-2	many	15	CASSLEPQADYGYTF	TGTGCCAGCAGCTTAGAACCCCAAGCGGACTATGGCTACACCTTC
TRBV7-2	TRBD1	TRBJ2-1	many	15	CASSPTGADWDEQFF	TGTGCCAGCAGTCCGACAGGGGCGGACTGGGATGAGCAGTTCTTC
TRBV4-1	.	TRBJ1-1	few	20	CASSHWIEPGPRGRGPSFFF	TGCGCCAGCAGCCATTGGATCGAGCCGGGACCGCGAGGACGGGGTCCCTCGTTTTTCTTT
TRBV5-4	TRBD2	TRBJ2-3	many	15	CASSSGTRMTDTQYF	TGTGCCAGCAGCTCCGGGACTAGGATGACAGATACGCAGTATTTT
TRBV5-1	TRBD2	TRBJ2-1	.	14	CASSLPGGYNEQFF	TGCGCCAGCAGCTTGCCGGGGGGGTACAATGAGCAGTTCTTC
TRBV6-1	.	TRBJ1-5	many	14	CASSALTGPTTQHF	TGTGCCAGCAGTGCCCTGACGGGTCCGACGACCCAGCATTTT
TRBV7-9	.	TRBJ1-2	many	14	CASTLTQGFYGYTF	TGTGCCAGCACGTTAACGCAGGGCTTCTATGGCTACACCTTC
TRBV7-2	.	TRBJ2-7	many	15	CASSFGQPITYEQYF	TGTGCCAGCAGCTTTGGACAGCCCATCACCTACGAGCAGTACTTC
TRBV20-1	TRBD1	TRBJ1-1	many	16	CSALQGRGRFGTEAFF	TGCAGTGCGCTTCAGGGCAGGGGGCGATTCGGCACTGAAGCTTTCTTT
TRBV9	TRBD1	TRBJ1-4	.	15	CASSVTGTGTQGLFF	TGTGCCAGCAGCGTTACCGGGACAGGTACCCAGGGACTGTTTTTT
TRBV7-2	TRBD1	TRBJ2-7	many	15	CASSFATGGAGEQYF	TGTGCCAGCAGCTTTGCTACAGGGGGCGCGGGAGAGCAGTACTTC
TRBV5-8	.	TRBJ1-2	many	12	CASSLRVYGYTF	TGTGCCAGCAGCTTGCGTGTCTATGGCTACACCTTC
TRBV9	TRBD1	TRBJ2-1	many	19	CASSVAVGGTGALNNEQFF	TGTGCCAGCAGCGTAGCCGTGGGTGGGACAGGCGCCCTTAACAATGAGCAGTTCTTC
TRBV9	.	TRBJ1-1	few	13	CASSGGVNTEAFF	TGTGCCAGCAGCGGAGGGGTCAACACTGAAGCTTTCTTT
TRBV7-9	TRBD1	TRBJ1-1	many	12	CASRTGGTEAFF	TGTGCCAGCAGGACAGGGGGCACTGAAGCTTTCTTT
TRBV12-3/TRBV12-4	.	TRBJ1-1	.	16	CASSLADLVLNTEAFF	TGTGCCAGCAGCCTCGCGGACTTGGTTCTTAACACTGAAGCTTTCTTT
TRBV29-1	TRBD2	TRBJ2-1	many	15	CSVERRGGDVGEQFF	TGCAGCGTTGAGCGGCGGGGGGGTGATGTGGGTGAGCAGTTCTTC